The TCR beta chain under discussion was sequenced for a study of blood T cell repertoires in COVID-19. Across the whole study: The United States, Italy and Spain supplied acute and convalescent COVID-19 samples. PBMCs, B-cell-depleted T cells, or T cells provided the cDNA or gDNA that made up the material.

Cohort 3 recovery required two negative PCRs, clearance, or symptom resolution. Only in-frame clones appear in the TCRdb table, and some are missing; sequencing was by immunoSEQ multiplex PCR. The repertoire includes a few hundred thousand clones, about 89% of them detected once, and approximately 9.5% sits in the top ten. This CDR3 comprises 16 residues. CDR1 is WNHNN, CDR2 SYGVQD, per germline (reference sequence). After removal of 4 bases from V and 0 bases from J, the junction contained 6 bases not matched to a gene. Sequenced material: PBMCs or T cells enriched from blood (not recorded which). The chain combines TRBV10-1 with TRBJ2-1, with TRBD1 matching over 7 bases. The source of this sequence is a middle-aged man who had recovered from COVID-19. In DNA form, the CDR3 reads TGCGCCAGCAGTGGGACCGGGACAGCCTCCTACAATGAGCAGTTCTTC. This translates into CASSGTGTASYNEQFF.